The 20 T cell receptor beta chains given below trace back to one sample, sequenced in a study of blood T cells in healthy people across ages. A second PCR, run for about 6 to 11 cycles, used a sample-barcoded 5' primer plus a J-beta primer mix. MiXCR, applied by TCRdb to the 5' RACE reads, yields one record per CDR3 protein. The sample lists approximately 1,000,000 distinct CDR3 sequences, 40% to 45% occurring once. The sequenced material came from blood. These TCRs come from a woman aged 60-70 years in good health.

The gene calls are TRBV24-1 and TRBJ2-5; possibly TRBD1 for D (6 bases). V was trimmed by 8 bases and J by 1 base, leaving 10 bases between them. CDR1 is KGHDR, CDR2 SFDVKD, per germline. CDR3 length: 13 residues. The CDR3 region is CATKQGSQETQYF. CDR3 nucleotide sequence: TGTGCCACCAAGCAGGGGAGCCAAGAGACCCAGTACTTC.

The V and J genes are TRBV7-2 and TRBJ2-7; D is possibly TRBD2 (5 bases). CDR1 SGHTA and CDR2 FQGNSA come from the germline V gene. The CDR3 is made up of 12 amino acids. Trimming pared 5 bases from V and 6 bases from J, leaving 11 bases between. The CDR3 spells CASSLTRSEQYF. DNA of the CDR3: TGTGCCAGCAGCCTCACTAGGAGCGAGCAGTACTTC. Complete variable domain (other parts from reference TRBV7-2 and TRBJ2-7): GAGVSQSPSNKVTEKGKDVELRCDPISGHTALYWYRQSLGQGLEFLIYFQGNSAPDKSGLPSDRFSAERTGGSVSTLTIQRTQQEDSAVYLCASSLTRSEQYFGPGTRLTVT.

This clonotype was observed a few times. The J gene is TRBJ2-7, the V gene TRBV5-1; D is perhaps TRBD1 or TRBD2 (5 bases each). V gave up 5 bases and J gave up 7 bases, with 19 bases separating them. Germline V gene sequence: CDR1 SGHRS, CDR2 YFSETQ. The CDR3 covers 14 residues. CDR3 protein: CASRMRDLYNEQYF. As DNA, the CDR3 is TGCGCCAGCAGGATGAGGGACCTATACAATGAGCAGTACTTC.

The chain links TRBV6-5 to TRBJ1-5; 10 nucleotides line up with TRBD1. The CDR3 has 16 amino acids. Per the germline V gene, CDR1 is MNHEY and CDR2 is SVGAGI. V gave up 4 bases and J gave up 5 bases; unmatched junction bases: 8. CDR3: CASSLTWTGGHQPQHF. Here the CDR3 DNA reads TGTGCCAGCAGTTTAACCTGGACAGGGGGTCATCAGCCCCAGCATTTT.

The rearrangement joins TRBV7-9 to TRBJ2-5; 9 positions match TRBD1. The CDR3 consists of 13 residues. Germline-derived CDR1 and CDR2 are SEHNR and FQNEAQ (reference sequence). After removal of 8 bases from V and 5 bases from J, the junction contained 6 bases not matched to a gene. The CDR3 DNA follows: TGTGCCAGCCGACAGGGGGGGGTGGAGACCCAGTACTTC. Amino acid sequence: CASRQGGVETQYF.

This clonotype showed up just once. The V call is TRBV20-1, the J call TRBJ1-1; 9 nucleotides match TRBD1. The ends lost 0 bases at V and 7 bases at J; junction bases unmatched: 6. The CDR3 sequence is 14 residues long. Germline V lookup: CDR1 DFQATT, CDR2 SNEGSKA (reference sequence). CDR3 DNA: TGCAGTGCTAGAGATCCGACAGGGGGTATTGAAGCTTTCTTT. It is translated as CSARDPTGGIEAFF.

The chain joins TRBV6-5 to TRBJ2-5; tentative D call: TRBD2 (7 bases). The J call may be wrong; the DNA end is better matched by TRBJ2-7. Germline V gene data show CDR1 as MNHEY and CDR2 as SVGAGI. CDR3 size: 16 residues. The CDR3 reads CASSYSKGLRGYEQYF. CDR3 nucleotide sequence: TGTGCCAGCAGTTACTCGAAGGGACTAAGGGGGTACGAGCAGTACTTC.

The sample holds a few counts of this clonotype. The V and J genes are TRBV5-1 and TRBJ2-5; D gene ambiguous. This CDR3 spans 15 amino acids. The germline V gene encodes CDR1 SGHRS and CDR2 YFSETQ. Trimming stripped 1 base from V and 0 bases from J, with 10 bases between. The chain's CDR3 is CASSLYSNHQETQYF. As DNA, the CDR3 is TGCGCCAGCAGCTTGTACTCAAACCACCAAGAGACCCAGTACTTC.

This sequence joins TRBV6-2 or TRBV6-3 and TRBJ2-7; D may match TRBD1 or TRBD2 (6 bases each). Germline lookup yields CDR1 MNHEY and CDR2 SVGEGT. The V gene lost 0 bases and the J gene lost 9 bases, with 12 bases spanning the gap. The CDR3 runs to 13 residues. This chain's CDR3 is CASSYSIKGGQYF. DNA for the CDR3: TGTGCCAGCAGTTACTCGATCAAGGGGGGGCAGTACTTC.

This clonotype has a count of ten or more. This chain links TRBV29-1 with TRBJ2-3; D might be TRBD1 or TRBD2, each matching 5 bases. V dropped 6 bases and J dropped 5 bases, with 9 bases sitting between them. The germline V gene encodes CDR1 SQVTM and CDR2 ANQGSEA. The CDR3 covers 11 residues. CDR3 DNA sequence: TGCAGCGTGTTGGGGGTAGATACGCAGTATTTT. It codes for CSVLGVDTQYF.

This chain uses TRBV11-1 with TRBJ2-5, with D possibly matching TRBD2 (7 bases). The J call may be incorrect, as the DNA end agrees better with TRBJ2-7. The germline gives CDR1 SGHAT, CDR2 FQDESV (reference sequence). This CDR3 region has 15 residues. The chain's CDR3 is CASSLGGGVPYEQYF. The CDR3 nucleotides are TGTGCCAGCAGCTTAGGGGGGGGCGTCCCCTACGAGCAGTACTTC.

The chain combines TRBV7-8 with TRBJ2-3; 9 bases are a match to TRBD2. Losses at the gene ends were 4 bases for V and 2 bases for J; bases not matched to a gene: 10. CDR3 length: 17 amino acids. Germline CDR1 reads SGHVS; CDR2 reads FQNEAQ. Written as DNA, the CDR3 is TGTGCCAGCAGCTCACCTTTGGGACTAGCCACCACAGATACGCAGTATTTT. This sequence encodes CASSSPLGLATTDTQYF.

The V and J genes are TRBV28 and TRBJ2-7; TRBD1 or TRBD2 may be the D gene (6 bases each). Germline V gene sequence: CDR1 MDHEN, CDR2 SYDVKM. The CDR3 is 14 amino acids. The germline V and J ends were trimmed by 6 bases and 5 bases, with 17 bases remaining between them. The CDR3 is CASSSPGAGNEQYF. The CDR3, as DNA: TGTGCCAGCAGCTCCCCGGGGGCAGGCAACGAGCAGTACTTC.

The chain links TRBV7-9 to TRBJ1-2, with a weak D call TRBD1 (6 bases). The CDR3 length is 15 residues. Germline CDR1 is SEHNR and CDR2 is FQNEAQ (reference sequence). Trimming took off 5 bases at V and 2 bases at J, with 15 bases between the two ends. CDR3 coding DNA: TGTGCCAGCAGCGGATCACAGGGTTCCAACTATGGCTACACCTTC. Translation gives CASSGSQGSNYGYTF.

The J gene is TRBJ2-5, the V gene TRBV6-1; no firm D call. Trimming cost V 1 base and J 5 bases, with 8 bases left between them. The CDR3 runs 13 residues. Germline lookup yields CDR1 MNHNS and CDR2 SASEGT. The CDR3 DNA reads TGTGCCAGCAGTGAAGTAGGGTCGGAGACCCAGTACTTC. The encoded protein is CASSEVGSETQYF.

The chain is built from TRBV12-3 or TRBV12-4 and TRBJ2-1; D may correspond to TRBD1 or TRBD2 (6 bases each). CDR3 length equals 19 residues. Trimming left V 6 bases short and J 4 bases short, with 28 bases between. The CDR3 nucleotides are TGTGCCAGCAGCTCCACGAAGGGACGGGGGCCCGTCGGTTACAATGAGCAGTTCTTC. Translated: CASSSTKGRGPVGYNEQFF.

The V and J genes are TRBV20-1 and TRBJ1-1, with D tentatively TRBD1 (5 bases). Trimming shortened V by 3 bases and J by 3 bases, and 11 bases separated the two germline ends. The germline V gene encodes CDR1 DFQATT and CDR2 SNEGSKA (reference sequence). The CDR3 consists of 13 residues. CDR3 residues: CSASIVGDTEAFF. Written as DNA, the CDR3 is TGCAGTGCTAGTATAGTAGGGGACACTGAAGCTTTCTTT.

This clonotype appeared a few times. The rearrangement uses TRBV27 and TRBJ2-1, with D possibly being TRBD1 (6 bases). Between the trimmed V and J ends, which lost 1 base and 9 bases, there was a span of 13 bases. The CDR3 loop spans 14 amino acids. Germline V lookup: CDR1 MNHEY, CDR2 SMNVEV (reference sequence). CDR3 region: CASSLLVVGGEQFF. CDR3 bases: TGTGCCAGCAGTTTATTGGTTGTAGGGGGTGAGCAGTTCTTC.

In regard to this clonotype: A much bigger clone sits one base away, suggesting this may be a read error. The chain carries TRBV28 and TRBJ2-7; TRBD2 aligns across 9 bases. V lost 9 bases to trimming and J lost 3 bases; unmatched junction nucleotides: 6. This CDR3 comprises 13 residues. Germline values: CDR1 MDHEN, CDR2 SYDVKM. CDR3 region: CASYPTSGYEQYF. CDR3 coding DNA: TGTGCCAGTTATCCGACTAGCGGCTACGAGCAGTACTTC.

This clonotype was detected a few times. The chain joins TRBV4-1 to TRBJ2-7; a weak D match, TRBD1 (6 bases). V was trimmed by 0 bases and J by 2 bases, leaving 11 bases between them. CDR1 and CDR2 from the germline V gene are MGHRA and YSYEKL. CDR3 length: 15 residues. CDR3 residues: CASSQETGPTYEQYF. CDR3 sequence (DNA): TGCGCCAGCAGCCAAGAGACAGGACCTACCTACGAGCAGTACTTC.